This T cell receptor beta chain was sequenced during a study of technical replicates of blood from a handful of donors. Assay used: immunoSEQ multiplex PCR; TCRdb lists only in-frame clones, some missing. This sample has 60,000 to 90,000 clones, with about 92% found just once. The CDR3 totals 16 residues. Germline loops: CDR1 LGHNA, CDR2 YSLEER. V lost 0 bases and J lost 4, with 13 bases in between. This rearrangement joins TRBV4-3 to TRBJ2-1; D remains ambiguous. The receptor was derived from a human donor in good health. The material sequenced was T cells isolated from PBMCs. CDR3 sequence: CASSQDREAHYNEQFF. The CDR3 region has the DNA TGCGCCAGCAGCCAAGATAGAGAGGCCCATTACAATGAGCAGTTCTTC.